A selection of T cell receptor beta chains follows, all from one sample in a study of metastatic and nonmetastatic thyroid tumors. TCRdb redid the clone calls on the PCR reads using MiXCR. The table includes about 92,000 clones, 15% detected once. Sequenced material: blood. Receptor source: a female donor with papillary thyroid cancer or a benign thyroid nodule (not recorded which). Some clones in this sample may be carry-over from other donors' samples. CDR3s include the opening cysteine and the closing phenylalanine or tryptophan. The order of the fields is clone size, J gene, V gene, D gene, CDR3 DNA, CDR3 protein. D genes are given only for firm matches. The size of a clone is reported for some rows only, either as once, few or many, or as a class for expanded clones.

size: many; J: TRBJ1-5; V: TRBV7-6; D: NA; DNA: TGTGCCAGCAGCTTAAGGGTCTGCAGGGCGAGCAATCAGCCCCAGCATTTT; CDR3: CASSLRVCRASNQPQHF
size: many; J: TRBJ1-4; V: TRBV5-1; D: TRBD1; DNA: TGCGCCAGCACCATTGAAGGACAGGGCGTGGAGTTTTTT; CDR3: CASTIEGQGVEFF
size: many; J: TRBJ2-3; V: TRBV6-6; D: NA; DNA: TGTGCCAGCAGTTACCCTAAGGGGACACGAAGCACAGATACGCAGTATTTT; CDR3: CASSYPKGTRSTDTQYF
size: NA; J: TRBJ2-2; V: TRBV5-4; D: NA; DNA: TGTGCCAGCAGCTTGACCAGGAACACCGGGGAGCTGTTTTTT; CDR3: CASSLTRNTGELFF
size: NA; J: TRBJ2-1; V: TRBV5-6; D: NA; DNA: TGTGCCAGCAGCCCTACAGGGACTAATGAGCAGTTCTTC; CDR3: CASSPTGTNEQFF
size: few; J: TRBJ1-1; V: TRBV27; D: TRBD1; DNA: TGTGCCAGCAGTTTCCTCCGGGACAGGACCGAAGCTTTCTTT; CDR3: CASSFLRDRTEAFF
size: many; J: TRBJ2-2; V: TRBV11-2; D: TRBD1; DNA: TGTGCCAGCAGCTCCCGGGACAGGGGGCGATACACCGGGGAGCTGTTTTTT; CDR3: CASSSRDRGRYTGELFF
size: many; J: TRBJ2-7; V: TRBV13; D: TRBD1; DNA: TGTGCCAGCAGCTTGGACAGGGCATCCTACGAGCAGTACTTC; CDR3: CASSLDRASYEQYF
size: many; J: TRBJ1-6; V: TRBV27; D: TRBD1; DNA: TGTGCCAGCAGTCCGGGGACAGCCGGGGTTAATTCACCCCTCCACTTT; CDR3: CASSPGTAGVNSPLHF
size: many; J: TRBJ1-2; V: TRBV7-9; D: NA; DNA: TGTGCCAGCAGCTTAGGATGGGGGGAGGACTATGGCTACACCTTC; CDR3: CASSLGWGEDYGYTF
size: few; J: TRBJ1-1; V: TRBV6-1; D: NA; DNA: TGTTCCAGCACCTTGACCCTTGGCACTGAAGCTTTCTTT; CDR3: CSSTLTLGTEAFF
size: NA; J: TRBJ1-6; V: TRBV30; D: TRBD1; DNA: TGTGCCTTGACAGGGTCCTATAATTCACCCCTCCACTTT; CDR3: CALTGSYNSPLHF
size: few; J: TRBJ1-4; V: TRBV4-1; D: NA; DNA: TGCGCCAGCAGTCGTCAGGGACCTGCAACTAATGAAAAACTGTTTTTT; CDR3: CASSRQGPATNEKLFF
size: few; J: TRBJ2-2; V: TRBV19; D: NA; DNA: TGTGCCAGTAGCCCAAGGGACACCGGGGAGCTGCTTTTT; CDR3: CASSPRDTGELLF
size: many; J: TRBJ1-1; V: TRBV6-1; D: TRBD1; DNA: TGTGCCAGCAGTGAAGGGGGACAGGGGACCAAAACTGAAGCTTTCTTT; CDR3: CASSEGGQGTKTEAFF
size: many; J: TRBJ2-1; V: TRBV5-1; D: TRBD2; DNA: TGCGCCAGCAGCTTGGATAGCGGGGGGAGGGATGAGCAGTTCTTC; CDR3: CASSLDSGGRDEQFF
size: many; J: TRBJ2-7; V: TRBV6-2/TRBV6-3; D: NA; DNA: TGTGCCAGCAGCCCCGACAGTTCGTACGAGCAGTACTTC; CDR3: CASSPDSSYEQYF
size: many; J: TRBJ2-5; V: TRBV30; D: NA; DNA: TGTGCCTGGAGTGTACCATATGGGGCGTACCAAGAGACCCAGTACTTC; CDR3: CAWSVPYGAYQETQYF
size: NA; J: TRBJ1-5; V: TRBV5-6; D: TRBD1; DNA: TGTGCCAGCAGCTTCTACATCGGGACAGGGGGTCAGCCCCAGCATTTT; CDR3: CASSFYIGTGGQPQHF
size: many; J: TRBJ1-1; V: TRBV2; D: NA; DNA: TGTGCCAGCAGTGAAGGGGGACCGGGGGGGACTGAAGCTTTCTTT; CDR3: CASSEGGPGGTEAFF
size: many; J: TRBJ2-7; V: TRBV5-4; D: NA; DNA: TGTGCCAGCAGCTTGGTTGGCCAAAGCTGGGACGAGCAGTACTTC; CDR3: CASSLVGQSWDEQYF
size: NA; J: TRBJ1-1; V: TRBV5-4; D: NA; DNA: TGTGCCAGCAGCTTGGCGGGGGCATTGGGCGCTGAAGCTTTCTTT; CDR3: CASSLAGALGAEAFF
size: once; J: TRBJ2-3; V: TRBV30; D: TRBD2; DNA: TGTGCCTGGAGTGTAGGGGCGGGGGGTAGCACAGATACGCAGTATTTT; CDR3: CAWSVGAGGSTDTQYF
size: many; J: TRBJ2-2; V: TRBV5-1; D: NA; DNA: TGCGCCAGCGCCGGGAACACCGGGGAGCTGTTTTTT; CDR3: CASAGNTGELFF
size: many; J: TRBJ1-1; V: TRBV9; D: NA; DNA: TGTGCCAGCAGCGGGGGTAGGGACACTGAAGCTTTCTTT; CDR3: CASSGGRDTEAFF
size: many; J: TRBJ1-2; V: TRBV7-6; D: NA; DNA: TGTGCCAGCAGCTTATTAGGGGCCGGCTATGGCTACACCTTC; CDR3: CASSLLGAGYGYTF
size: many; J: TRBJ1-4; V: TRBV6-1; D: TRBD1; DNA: TGTGCCAGCAGCACCCGACAGGGCGCCGGCGAAAAACTGTTTTTT; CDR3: CASSTRQGAGEKLFF
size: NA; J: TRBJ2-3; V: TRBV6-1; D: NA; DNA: TGTGCCGTGGCAGGAGTGTCGTGTACAGATACGCAGTATTTT; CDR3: CAVAGVSCTDTQYF
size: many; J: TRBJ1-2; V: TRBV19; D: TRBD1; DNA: TGTGCCAGTAGGATGCCCTGGGACAGTAACTATGGCTACACCTTC; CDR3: CASRMPWDSNYGYTF
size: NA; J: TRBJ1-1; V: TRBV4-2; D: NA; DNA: TGTGCCAGCAGCCGGGATGGTCGGGTCCCCTTGAACACTGAAGCTTTCTTT; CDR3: CASSRDGRVPLNTEAFF